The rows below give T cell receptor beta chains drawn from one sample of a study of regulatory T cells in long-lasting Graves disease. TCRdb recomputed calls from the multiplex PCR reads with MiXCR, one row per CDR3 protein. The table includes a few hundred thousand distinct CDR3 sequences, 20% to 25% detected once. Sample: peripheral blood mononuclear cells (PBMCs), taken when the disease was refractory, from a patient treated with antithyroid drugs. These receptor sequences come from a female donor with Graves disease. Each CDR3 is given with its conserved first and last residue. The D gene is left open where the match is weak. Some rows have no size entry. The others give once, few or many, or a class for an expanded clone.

TGTGCCAGCAGTTTTTTGGGACGCTCGGAGACCCAGTACTTC | CASSFLGRSETQYF | - | TRBJ2-5 | TRBV28 | many
TGCAGTGCTCTGGGGGTTGCTACAAACGAGCAGTACTTC | CSALGVATNEQYF | - | TRBJ2-7 | TRBV20-1 | few
TGTGCTAGCAGCTTAACGGCGGGGGCAGAGACCCAGTACTTC | CASSLTAGAETQYF | - | TRBJ2-5 | TRBV7-9 | few
TGCGCCAGCAGCTTGGTCGGGACAGGGCGCACCGGGGAGCTGTTTTTT | CASSLVGTGRTGELFF | TRBD1 | TRBJ2-2 | TRBV5-1 | -
TGCAGTGCTAAGACCGGGACAGTCTCTGGAAACACCATATATTTT | CSAKTGTVSGNTIYF | TRBD1 | TRBJ1-3 | TRBV20-1 | few
TGTGCCAGCAGTTCACAGGGGCAGGGCGATGAGCAGTTCTTC | CASSSQGQGDEQFF | TRBD1 | TRBJ2-1 | TRBV12-3/TRBV12-4 | -
TGTGCCAGCAGCTATAGGTCCGAGGGAGTCGCAGGCTACACCTTC | CASSYRSEGVAGYTF | - | TRBJ1-2 | TRBV7-2 | many
TGTGCCACCAGTGATGAGCGGGCACACCAAGAGGCCCAGTACTTC | CATSDERAHQEAQYF | - | TRBJ2-5 | TRBV24-1 | few
TGTGCCAGCAGCCAAGATATGAGGGGAGGGGAAGCTTTCTTT | CASSQDMRGGEAFF | - | TRBJ1-1 | TRBV3-1 | many
TGCAGCGGAGGGGGCCTGAACACTGAAGCTTTCTTT | CSGGGLNTEAFF | TRBD1 | TRBJ1-1 | TRBV29-1 | few
TGTGCCAGCAGTTTAGGGCAGGGGACGGGTGGCTACACCTTC | CASSLGQGTGGYTF | - | TRBJ1-2 | TRBV28 | many
TGCAGTGCTGCTAGCGGGAGTGGCGCTGAGACCCAGTACTTC | CSAASGSGAETQYF | TRBD2 | TRBJ2-5 | TRBV20-1 | many
TGTGCCAGCAGCACAGGGGGCGACGAGCAGTACTTC | CASSTGGDEQYF | TRBD1 | TRBJ2-7 | TRBV28 | -